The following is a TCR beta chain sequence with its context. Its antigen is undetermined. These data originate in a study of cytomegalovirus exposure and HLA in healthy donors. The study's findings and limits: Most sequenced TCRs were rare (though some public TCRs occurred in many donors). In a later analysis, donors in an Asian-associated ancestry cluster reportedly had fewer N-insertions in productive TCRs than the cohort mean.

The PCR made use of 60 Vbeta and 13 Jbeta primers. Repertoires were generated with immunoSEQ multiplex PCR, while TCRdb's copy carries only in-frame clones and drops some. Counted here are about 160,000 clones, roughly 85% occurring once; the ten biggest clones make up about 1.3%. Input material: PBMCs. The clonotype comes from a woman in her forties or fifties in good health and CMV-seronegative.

CDR3 DNA: TGTGCCAGCAGCTCCCCGGACAGGGCTGGCTACACCTTC. Translating gives CASSSPDRAGYTF. V gene TRBV13 combines with J gene TRBJ1-2, with TRBD1 identical over 8 bases. This CDR3 has 13 amino acids. Germline loops: CDR1 PRHDT, CDR2 FYEKMQ (reference sequence). With V trimmed by 4 bases and J by 7 bases, 5 bases remained unmatched.